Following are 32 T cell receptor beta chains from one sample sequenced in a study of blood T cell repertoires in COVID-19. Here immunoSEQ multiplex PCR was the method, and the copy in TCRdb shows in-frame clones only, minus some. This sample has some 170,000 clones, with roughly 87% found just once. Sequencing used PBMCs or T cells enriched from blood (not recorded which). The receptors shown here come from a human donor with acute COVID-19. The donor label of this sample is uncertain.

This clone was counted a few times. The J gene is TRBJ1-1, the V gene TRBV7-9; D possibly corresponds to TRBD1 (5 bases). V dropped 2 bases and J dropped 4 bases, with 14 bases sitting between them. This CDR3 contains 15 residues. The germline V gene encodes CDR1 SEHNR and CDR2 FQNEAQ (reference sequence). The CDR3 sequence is CASSLRERGGTEAFF. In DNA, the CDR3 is TGTGCCAGCAGCTTAAGAGAAAGGGGCGGCACTGAAGCTTTCTTT.

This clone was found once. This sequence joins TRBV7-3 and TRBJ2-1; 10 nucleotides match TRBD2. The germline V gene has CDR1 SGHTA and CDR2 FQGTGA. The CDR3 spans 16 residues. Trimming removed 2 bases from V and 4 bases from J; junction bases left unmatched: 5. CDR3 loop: CASSLEVAGGYNEQFF. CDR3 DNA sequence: TGTGCCAGCAGCTTAGAGGTAGCGGGGGGATACAATGAGCAGTTCTTC.

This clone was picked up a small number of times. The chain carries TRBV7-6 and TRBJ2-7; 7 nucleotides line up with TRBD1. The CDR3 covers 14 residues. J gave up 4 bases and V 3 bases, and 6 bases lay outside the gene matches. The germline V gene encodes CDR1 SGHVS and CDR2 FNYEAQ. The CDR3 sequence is CASSFSGGGYEQYF. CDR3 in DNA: TGTGCCAGCAGCTTCTCAGGGGGTGGGTACGAGCAGTACTTC.

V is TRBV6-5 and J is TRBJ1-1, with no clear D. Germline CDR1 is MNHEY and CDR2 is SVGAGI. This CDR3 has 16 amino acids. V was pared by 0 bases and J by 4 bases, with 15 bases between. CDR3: CASSYSIGRTGTEAFF. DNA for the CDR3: TGTGCCAGCAGTTACTCGATTGGGAGAACGGGCACTGAAGCTTTCTTT.

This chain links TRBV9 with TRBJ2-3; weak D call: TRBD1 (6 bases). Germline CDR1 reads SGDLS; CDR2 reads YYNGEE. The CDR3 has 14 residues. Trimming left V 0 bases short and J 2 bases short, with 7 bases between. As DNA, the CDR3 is TGTGCCAGCAGCGTAGACAGGGACACAGATACGCAGTATTTT. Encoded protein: CASSVDRDTDTQYF.

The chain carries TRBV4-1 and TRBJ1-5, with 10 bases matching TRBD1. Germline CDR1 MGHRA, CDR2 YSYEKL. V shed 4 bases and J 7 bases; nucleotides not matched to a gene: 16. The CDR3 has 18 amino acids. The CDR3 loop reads CASSPHSVGQGSGQPQHF. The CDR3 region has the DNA TGCGCCAGCAGCCCACACAGCGTGGGACAGGGGTCAGGACAGCCCCAGCATTTT.

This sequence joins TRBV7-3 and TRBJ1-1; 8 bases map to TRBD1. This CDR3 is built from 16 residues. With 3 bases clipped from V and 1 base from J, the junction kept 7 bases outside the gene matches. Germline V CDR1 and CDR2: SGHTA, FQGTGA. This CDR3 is CASSFRDRIPNTEAFF. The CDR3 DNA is TGTGCCAGCAGCTTCCGGGACAGGATACCGAACACTGAAGCTTTCTTT.

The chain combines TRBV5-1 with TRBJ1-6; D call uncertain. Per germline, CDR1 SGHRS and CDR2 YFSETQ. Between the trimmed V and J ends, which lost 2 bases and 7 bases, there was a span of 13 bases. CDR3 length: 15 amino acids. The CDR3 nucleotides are TGCGCCAGCAGCTTAACCCCGACGGGGAATTCACCCCTCCACTTT. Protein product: CASSLTPTGNSPLHF.

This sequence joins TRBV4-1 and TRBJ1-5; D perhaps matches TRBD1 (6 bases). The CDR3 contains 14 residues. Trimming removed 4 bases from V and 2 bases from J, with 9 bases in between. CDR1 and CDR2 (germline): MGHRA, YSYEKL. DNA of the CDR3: TGCGCCAGCAGCCGGTCAGGGGGCAATCAGCCCCAGCATTTT. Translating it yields CASSRSGGNQPQHF.

CDR3 sequence: CASSLRTGMGYEQYF. CDR3 nucleotides: TGTGCCAGTAGTCTCCGGACAGGGATGGGCTACGAGCAGTACTTC. This chain connects TRBV19 to TRBJ2-7; 8 bases agree with TRBD1. Losses at the gene ends were 5 bases for V and 3 bases for J; bases not matched to a gene: 9. The CDR3 sequence is 15 residues long. CDR1 is LNHDA and CDR2 is SQIVND in the germline V gene (reference sequence).

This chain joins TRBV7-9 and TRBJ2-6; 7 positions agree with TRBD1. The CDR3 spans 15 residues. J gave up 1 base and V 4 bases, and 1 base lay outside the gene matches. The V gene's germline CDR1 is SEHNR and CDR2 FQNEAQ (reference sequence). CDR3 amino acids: CASSSTGSGANVLTF. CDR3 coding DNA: TGTGCCAGCAGCTCGACAGGGTCTGGGGCCAACGTCCTGACTTTC.

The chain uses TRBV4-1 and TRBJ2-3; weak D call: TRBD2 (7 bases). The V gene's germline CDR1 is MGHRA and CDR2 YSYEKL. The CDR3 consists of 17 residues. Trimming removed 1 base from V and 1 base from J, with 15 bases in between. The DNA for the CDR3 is TGCGCCAGCAGCCAAGTCCGGACGGGGGGCCGCACAGATACGCAGTATTTT. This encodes CASSQVRTGGRTDTQYF.

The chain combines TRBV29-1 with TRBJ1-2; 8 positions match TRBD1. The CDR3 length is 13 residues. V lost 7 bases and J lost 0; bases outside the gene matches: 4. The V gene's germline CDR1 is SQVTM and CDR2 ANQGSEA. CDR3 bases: TGCAGCGCAGCGGACAGGGCTAACTATGGCTACACCTTC. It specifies CSAADRANYGYTF.

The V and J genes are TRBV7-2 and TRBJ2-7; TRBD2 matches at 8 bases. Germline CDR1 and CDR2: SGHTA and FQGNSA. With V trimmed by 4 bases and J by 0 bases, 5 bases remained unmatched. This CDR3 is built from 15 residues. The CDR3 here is CASSSTSASSYEQYF. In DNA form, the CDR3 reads TGTGCCAGCAGCTCGACTAGCGCGAGCTCCTACGAGCAGTACTTC.

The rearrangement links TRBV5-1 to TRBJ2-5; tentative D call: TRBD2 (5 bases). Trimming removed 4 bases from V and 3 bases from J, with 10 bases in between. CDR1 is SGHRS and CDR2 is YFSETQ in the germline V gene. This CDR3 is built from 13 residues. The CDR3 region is CASSTDSEETQYF. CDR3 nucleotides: TGCGCCAGCAGCACGGACTCAGAAGAGACCCAGTACTTC. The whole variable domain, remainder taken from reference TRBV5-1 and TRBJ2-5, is KAGVTQTPRYLIKTRGQQVTLSCSPISGHRSVSWYQQTPGQGLQFLFEYFSETQRNKGNFPGRFSGRQFSNSRSEMNVSTLELGDSALYLCASSTDSEETQYFGPGTRLLVL.

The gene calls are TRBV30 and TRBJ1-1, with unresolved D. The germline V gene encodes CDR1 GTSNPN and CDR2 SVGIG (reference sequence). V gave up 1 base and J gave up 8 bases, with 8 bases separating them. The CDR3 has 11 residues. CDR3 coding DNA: TGTGCCTGGAGTGCCTCCTCCGAAGCTTTCTTT. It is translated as CAWSASSEAFF.

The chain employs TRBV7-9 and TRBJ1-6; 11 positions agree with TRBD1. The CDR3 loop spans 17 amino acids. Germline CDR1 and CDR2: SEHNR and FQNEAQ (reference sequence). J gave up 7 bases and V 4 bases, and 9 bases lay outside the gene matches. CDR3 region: CASSSSGQGAPNSPLHF. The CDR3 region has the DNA TGTGCCAGCAGCTCCTCCGGACAGGGGGCGCCGAATTCACCCCTCCACTTT.

The CDR3 coding sequence is TGTGCCAGCAGCCAAGCCGGCTACGAGCAGTACTTC. This gives the protein CASSQAGYEQYF. The chain recombines TRBV4-2 with TRBJ2-7; D is ambiguous. V was clipped by 1 base and J by 3 bases, with 4 bases between them. Germline loops: CDR1 LGHNA, CDR2 YNFKEQ. This CDR3 region has 12 residues.

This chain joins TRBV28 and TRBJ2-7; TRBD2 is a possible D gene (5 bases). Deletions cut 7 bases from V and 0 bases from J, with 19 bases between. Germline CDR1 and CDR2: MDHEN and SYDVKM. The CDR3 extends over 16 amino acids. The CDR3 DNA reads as TGTGCCAGCAAATTTAGGCGGGCCCCAAGCTCCTACGAGCAGTACTTC. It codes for CASKFRRAPSSYEQYF.

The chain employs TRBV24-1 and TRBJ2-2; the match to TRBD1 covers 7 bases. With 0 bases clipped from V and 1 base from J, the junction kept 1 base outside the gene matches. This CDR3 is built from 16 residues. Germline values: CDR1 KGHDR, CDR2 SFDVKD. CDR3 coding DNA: TGTGCCACCAGTGATTTGCGGACAGGGAACACCGGGGAGCTGTTTTTT. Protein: CATSDLRTGNTGELFF.

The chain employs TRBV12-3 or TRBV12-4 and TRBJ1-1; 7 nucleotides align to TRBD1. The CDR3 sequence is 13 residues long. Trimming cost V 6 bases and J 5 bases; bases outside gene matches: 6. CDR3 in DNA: TGTGCCAGCAGGATAACAGGGGCGACTGAAGCTTTCTTT. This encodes CASRITGATEAFF.

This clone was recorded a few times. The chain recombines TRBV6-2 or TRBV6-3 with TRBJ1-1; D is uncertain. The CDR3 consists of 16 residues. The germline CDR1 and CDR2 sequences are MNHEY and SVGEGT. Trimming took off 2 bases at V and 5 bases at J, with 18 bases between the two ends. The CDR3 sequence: CASSYEAGGPRTEAFF. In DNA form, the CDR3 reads TGTGCCAGCAGTTACGAAGCGGGAGGGCCGAGGACTGAAGCTTTCTTT.

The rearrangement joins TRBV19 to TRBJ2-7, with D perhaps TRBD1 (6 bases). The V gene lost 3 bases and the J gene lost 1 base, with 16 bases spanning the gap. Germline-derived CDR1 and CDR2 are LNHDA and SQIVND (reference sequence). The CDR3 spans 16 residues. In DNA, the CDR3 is TGTGCCAGTAGTATCGGCGGAGGACAGAGTTCCTACGAGCAGTACTTC. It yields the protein CASSIGGGQSSYEQYF.

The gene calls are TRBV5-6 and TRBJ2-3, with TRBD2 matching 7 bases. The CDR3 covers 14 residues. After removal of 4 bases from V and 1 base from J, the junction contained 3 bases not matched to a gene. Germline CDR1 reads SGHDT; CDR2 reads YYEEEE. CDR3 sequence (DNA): TGTGCCAGCAGCGCAGCGGGGCGCACAGATACGCAGTATTTT. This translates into CASSAAGRTDTQYF.

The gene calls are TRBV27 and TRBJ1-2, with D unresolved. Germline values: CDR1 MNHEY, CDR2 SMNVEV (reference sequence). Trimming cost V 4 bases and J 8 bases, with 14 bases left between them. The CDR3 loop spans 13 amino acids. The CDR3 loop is CASSSGGAGGYTF. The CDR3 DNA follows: TGTGCCAGCAGTTCTGGAGGCGCTGGCGGCTACACCTTC.

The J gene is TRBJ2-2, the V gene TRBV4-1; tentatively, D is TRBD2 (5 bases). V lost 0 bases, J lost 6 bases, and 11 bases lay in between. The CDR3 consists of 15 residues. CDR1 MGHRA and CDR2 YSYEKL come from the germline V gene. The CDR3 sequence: CASSQEASNPGELFF. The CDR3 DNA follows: TGCGCCAGCAGCCAAGAGGCTAGCAACCCCGGGGAGCTGTTTTTT.

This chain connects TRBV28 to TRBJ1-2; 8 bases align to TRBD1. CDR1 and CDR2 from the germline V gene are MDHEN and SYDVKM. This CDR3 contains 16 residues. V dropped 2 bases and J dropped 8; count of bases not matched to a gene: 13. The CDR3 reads CASSLGVRQGAQGYTF. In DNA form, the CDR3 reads TGTGCCAGCAGTTTAGGGGTTAGGCAGGGGGCGCAGGGCTACACCTTC.

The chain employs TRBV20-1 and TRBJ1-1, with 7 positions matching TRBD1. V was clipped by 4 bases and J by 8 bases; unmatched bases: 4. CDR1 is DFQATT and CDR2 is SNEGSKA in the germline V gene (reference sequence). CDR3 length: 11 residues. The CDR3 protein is CSAKRTGEAFF. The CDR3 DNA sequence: TGCAGTGCTAAAAGGACAGGAGAAGCTTTCTTT.

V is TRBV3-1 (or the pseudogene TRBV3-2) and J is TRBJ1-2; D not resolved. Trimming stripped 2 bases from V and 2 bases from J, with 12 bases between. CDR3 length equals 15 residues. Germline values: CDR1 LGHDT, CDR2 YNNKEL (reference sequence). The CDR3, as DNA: TGTGCCAGCAGCCAACTCCGAGGAGTAAACTATGGCTACACCTTC. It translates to CASSQLRGVNYGYTF.

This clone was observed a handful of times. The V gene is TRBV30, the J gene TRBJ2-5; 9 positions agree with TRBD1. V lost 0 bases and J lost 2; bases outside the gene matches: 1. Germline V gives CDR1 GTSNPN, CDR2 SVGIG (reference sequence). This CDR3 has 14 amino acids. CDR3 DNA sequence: TGTGCCTGGAGTGTCGGGACAGGGCAAGAGACCCAGTACTTC. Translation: CAWSVGTGQETQYF.

The CDR3 DNA is TGTGCCAGTACTGCGGGAGCGGGGACCTACGAGCAGTACTTC. The encoded protein is CASTAGAGTYEQYF. This chain uses TRBV19 with TRBJ2-7, with TRBD2 matching over 7 bases. V shed 7 bases, J shed 2 bases, and the junction held 8 bases outside the gene matches. The CDR3 is 14 amino acids. Germline CDR1 LNHDA, CDR2 SQIVND (reference sequence).

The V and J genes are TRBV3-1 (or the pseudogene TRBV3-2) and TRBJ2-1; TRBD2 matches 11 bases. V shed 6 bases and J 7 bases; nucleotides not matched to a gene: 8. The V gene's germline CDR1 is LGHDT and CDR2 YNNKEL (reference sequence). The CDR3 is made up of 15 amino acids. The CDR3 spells CASRHSGGADNEQFF. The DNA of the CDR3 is TGTGCCAGCAGACATAGCGGGGGGGCCGATAATGAGCAGTTCTTC.